The subject of this entry is one T cell receptor (beta chain). The target of this receptor is not known. No base-level quality is on record; no much larger clone is a single base apart. The data were obtained in a study of T cells in Graves' hyperthyroidism and ophthalmopathy (dated by TCRdb to about 2019). Concerning the study at large: Peripheral blood samples were taken at initial diagnosis, before any treatment was given. To identify distinguishing TCR V-J signatures, a discovery cohort of 100 or so patients was used, comprising 43 with Graves' ophthalmopathy and around 57 with stable Graves' hyperthyroidism. Whether ophthalmopathy could be predicted prospectively was tested in an independent validation cohort made up of under 20 hyperthyroidism patients plus 17 patients who later progressed to ophthalmopathy. The 100 discovery patients were divided at random into training and test sets in a 7:3 ratio. In over five Graves' hyperthyroidism patients, the study also compared T-cell repertoires from thyroid tissue with T-cell repertoires from blood. Following sampling, methimazole starting at 30 mg daily was given to hyperthyroidism patients, and high-dose intravenous methylprednisolone was given to ophthalmopathy patients. The paper describes TCR Vbeta CDR3 sequencing of around 130 peripheral blood samples, made up of roughly 45 ophthalmopathy patients, more than 70 hyperthyroidism patients and about 17 progressor patients. Beyond this particular receptor, the publication reports: Most expanded thyroid clonotypes (frequency above 0.001) were also detected in blood, suggesting blood repertoires may reflect thyroid immune responses. Sample size was not statistically predetermined, and blinding of investigators to group allocation was not performed. Ophthalmopathy was separated from stable hyperthyroidism by a 13 V-J signature model, with 85% to 90% sensitivity and 81% to 82% specificity obtained in cross-validation and 80%/75% obtained in testing. During validation, the model predicted progression to ophthalmopathy a median of roughly 7.1 months ahead of onset, with approximately 71% sensitivity and more than 72% specificity.

The TCR beta CDR3 regions were amplified from RNA transcripts. The TCR CDR3 was subjected to a first round of RT-PCR using the HTBI primer set and the Qiagen OneStep RT-PCR kit. Libraries were constructed in a second round of multiplex PCR, after which size selection and purification were carried out. The libraries were sequenced on an Illumina HiSeq2000 using paired-end 100 bp reads. The paper's data handling went like this. Raw data were processed with SOAPnuke, discarding reads with adapters, uncalled bases, mean Phred below 15, or no exact constant-primer or identifier match. COPE v1.2.5 was used to merge high-quality paired reads, and clonotypes were defined as unique nucleotide sequences. Clonotypes were aligned to IMGT TRBV, TRBD and TRBJ reference segments using MiTCR v1.1. The analysis was restricted to V-J combinations with a frequency above 0.0001, which together covered over 99% of the repertoires. The TCS score was defined as F50 (clonal expansion) divided by E x V (chaos), with BLOSUM62-based TCRdist calculated between CDR3 peptides within each V-J. Welch's t-statistics and random forest reduced just over 500 V-J features to about 13, which were used in a naive Bayes classifier (R e1071). Using fastp at Q25 and MiXCR, TCRdb reprocessed the public reads and kept productive beta chains. Rows are unified per CDR3 protein, each entry keeping the most common DNA and genes. TCRdb's processing, not the authors' own work, is the source of the V and J calls. Counted in this sample were more than 650,000 distinct CDR3 sequences; around 15% of them appeared once. In total, the top ten clones hold roughly 10% of the sample.

Stable Graves' hyperthyroidism was defined as the absence of progression to ophthalmopathy over 18 months of follow-up. The hyperthyroidism patients were between 18 and 65 years old and newly diagnosed, with a disease duration of less than 2 months. Exclusion was applied to patients with uncontrolled infections, other autoimmune diseases, pregnancy or lactation. Clinical symptoms, serum thyroxine and TRAb, thyroid ultrasound, and orbital computed tomography formed the basis for the diagnoses. Ficoll-Paque density gradient centrifugation was used to isolate PBMCs from under 11 ml of fresh peripheral blood. Total RNA was extracted with Trizol reagent, and quality was checked on an Agilent 2100 Bioanalyzer. Taken from cysteine to phenylalanine, the CDR3 has 13 residues. The CDR3 DNA has 39 bases and is translated from base 1. Looking up the germline V gene (reference sequence) yields CDR1 DFQATT and CDR2 SNEGSKA. V was cut back by 6 bases and J by 4 bases, leaving a gap of 13 bases between them.

The sequence was obtained from a woman aged 18 to 35 with Graves' hyperthyroidism. The sequence joins TRBV20-1 to TRBJ1-3; the D gene assignment is ambiguous. Sequenced sample: blood. The DNA is as follows: TGCAGTGCCCAAGGGCAGGCCGGAAACACCATATATTTT. Its protein product is CSAQGQAGNTIYF.